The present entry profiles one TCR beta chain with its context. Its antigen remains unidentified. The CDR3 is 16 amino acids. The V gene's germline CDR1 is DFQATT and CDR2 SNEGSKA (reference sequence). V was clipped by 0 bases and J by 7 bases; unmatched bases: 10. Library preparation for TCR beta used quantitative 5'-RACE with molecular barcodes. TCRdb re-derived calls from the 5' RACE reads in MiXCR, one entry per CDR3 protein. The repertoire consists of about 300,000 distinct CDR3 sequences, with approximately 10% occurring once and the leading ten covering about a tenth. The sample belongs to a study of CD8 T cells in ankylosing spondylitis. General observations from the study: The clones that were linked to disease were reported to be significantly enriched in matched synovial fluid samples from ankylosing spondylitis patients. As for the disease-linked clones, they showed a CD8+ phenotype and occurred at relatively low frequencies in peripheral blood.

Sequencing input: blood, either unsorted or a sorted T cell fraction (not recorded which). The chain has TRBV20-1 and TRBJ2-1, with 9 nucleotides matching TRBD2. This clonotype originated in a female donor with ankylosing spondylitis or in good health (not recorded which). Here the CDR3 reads CSARDPGTSSSNEQFF. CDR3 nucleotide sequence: TGCAGTGCTAGAGATCCGGGGACTAGCTCTTCGAATGAGCAGTTCTTC.